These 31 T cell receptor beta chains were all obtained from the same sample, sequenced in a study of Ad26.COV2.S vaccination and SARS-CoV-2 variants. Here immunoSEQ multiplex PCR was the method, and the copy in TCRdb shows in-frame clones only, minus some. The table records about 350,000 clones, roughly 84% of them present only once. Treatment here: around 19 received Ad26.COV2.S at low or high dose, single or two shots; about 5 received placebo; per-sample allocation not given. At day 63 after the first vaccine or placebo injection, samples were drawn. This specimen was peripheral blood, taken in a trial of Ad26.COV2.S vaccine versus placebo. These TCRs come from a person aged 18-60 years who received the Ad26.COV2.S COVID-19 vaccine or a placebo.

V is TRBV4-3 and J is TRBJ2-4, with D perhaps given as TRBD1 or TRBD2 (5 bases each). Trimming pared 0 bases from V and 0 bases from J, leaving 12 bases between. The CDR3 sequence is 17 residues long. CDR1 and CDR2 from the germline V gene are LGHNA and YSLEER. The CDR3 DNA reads TGCGCCAGCAGCCAAGATGTGTGGGGGACAGCCAAAAACATTCAGTACTTC. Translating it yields CASSQDVWGTAKNIQYF.

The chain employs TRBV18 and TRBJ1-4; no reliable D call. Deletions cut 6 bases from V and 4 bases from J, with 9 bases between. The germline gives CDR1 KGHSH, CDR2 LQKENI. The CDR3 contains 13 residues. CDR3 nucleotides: TGTGCCAGCTCCGTAGGGTTTAATGAAAAACTGTTTTTT. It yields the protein CASSVGFNEKLFF.

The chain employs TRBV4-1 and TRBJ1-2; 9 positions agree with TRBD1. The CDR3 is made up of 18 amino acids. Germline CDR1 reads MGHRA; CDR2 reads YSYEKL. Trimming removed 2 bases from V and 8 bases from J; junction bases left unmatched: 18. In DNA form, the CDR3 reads TGCGCCAGCAGCCAATCCCCTACCAGGGACAGGGCCATAGGGGGCTACACCTTC. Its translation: CASSQSPTRDRAIGGYTF.

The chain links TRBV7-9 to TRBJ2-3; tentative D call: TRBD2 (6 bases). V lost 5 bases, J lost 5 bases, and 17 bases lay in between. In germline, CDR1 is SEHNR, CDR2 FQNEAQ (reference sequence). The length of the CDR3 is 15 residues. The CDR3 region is CASSLLGGRGDTQYF. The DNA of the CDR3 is TGTGCCAGCAGCCTGTTGGGGGGACGCGGAGATACGCAGTATTTT.

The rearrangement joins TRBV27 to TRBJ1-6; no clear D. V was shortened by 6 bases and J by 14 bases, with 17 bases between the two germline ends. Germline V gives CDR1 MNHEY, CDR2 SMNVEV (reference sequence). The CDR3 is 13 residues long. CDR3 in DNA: TGTGCCAGCAGCCCAGAGATCGGGGTCACCCTCCACTTT. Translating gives CASSPEIGVTLHF.

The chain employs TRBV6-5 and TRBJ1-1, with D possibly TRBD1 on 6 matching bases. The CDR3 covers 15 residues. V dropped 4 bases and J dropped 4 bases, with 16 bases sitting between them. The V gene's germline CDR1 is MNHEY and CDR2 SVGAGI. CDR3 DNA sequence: TGTGCCAGCAGTTCACTGGGTAGGGGGGCCACTGAAGCTTTCTTT. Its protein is CASSSLGRGATEAFF.

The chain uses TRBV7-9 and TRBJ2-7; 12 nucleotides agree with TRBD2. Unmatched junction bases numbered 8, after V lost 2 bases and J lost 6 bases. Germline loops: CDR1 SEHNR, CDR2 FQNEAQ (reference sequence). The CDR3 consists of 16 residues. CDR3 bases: TGTGCCAGCAGCTTATCGTCTAGCGGGGGGGCCTCCGAGCAGTACTTC. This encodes CASSLSSSGGASEQYF.

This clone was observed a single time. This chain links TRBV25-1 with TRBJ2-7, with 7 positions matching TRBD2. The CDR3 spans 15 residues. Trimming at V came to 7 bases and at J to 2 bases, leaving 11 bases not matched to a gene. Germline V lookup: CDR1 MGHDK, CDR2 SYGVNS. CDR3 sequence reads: CASKGAQGGAYEQYF. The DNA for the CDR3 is TGTGCCAGCAAAGGGGCCCAGGGAGGGGCCTACGAGCAGTACTTC.

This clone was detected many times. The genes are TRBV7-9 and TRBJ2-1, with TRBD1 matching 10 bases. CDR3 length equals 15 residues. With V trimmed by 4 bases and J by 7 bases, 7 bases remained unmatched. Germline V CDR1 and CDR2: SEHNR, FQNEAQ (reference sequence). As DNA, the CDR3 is TGTGCCAGCAGCTCGACAGGGGGCGATTGGAATGAGCAGTTCTTC. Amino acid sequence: CASSSTGGDWNEQFF.

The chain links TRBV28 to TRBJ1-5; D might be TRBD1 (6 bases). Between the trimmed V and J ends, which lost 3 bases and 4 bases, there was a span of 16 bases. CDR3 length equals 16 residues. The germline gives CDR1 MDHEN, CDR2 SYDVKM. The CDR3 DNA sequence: TGTGCCAGCAGTTTCCTCATTTCTACAGGGAATCAGCCCCAGCATTTT. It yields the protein CASSFLISTGNQPQHF.

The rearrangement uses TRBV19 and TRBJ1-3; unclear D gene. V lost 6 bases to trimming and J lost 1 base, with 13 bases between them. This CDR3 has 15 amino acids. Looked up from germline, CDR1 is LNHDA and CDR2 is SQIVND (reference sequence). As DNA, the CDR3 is TGTGCCAGTAGGATAAGTCGGTCTTCTGGAAACACCATATATTTT. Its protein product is CASRISRSSGNTIYF.

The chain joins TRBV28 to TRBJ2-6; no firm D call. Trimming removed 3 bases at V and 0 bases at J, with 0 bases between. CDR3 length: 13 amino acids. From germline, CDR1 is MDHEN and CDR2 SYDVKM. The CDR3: CASSFSGANVLTF. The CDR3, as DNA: TGTGCCAGCAGTTTCTCTGGGGCCAACGTCCTGACTTTC.

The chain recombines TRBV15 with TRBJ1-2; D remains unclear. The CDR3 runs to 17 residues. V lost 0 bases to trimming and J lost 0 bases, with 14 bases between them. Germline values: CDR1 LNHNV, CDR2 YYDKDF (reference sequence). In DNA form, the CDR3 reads TGTGCCACCAGCAGAGATGCCCAGGTCCTAGCTAACTATGGCTACACCTTC. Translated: CATSRDAQVLANYGYTF.

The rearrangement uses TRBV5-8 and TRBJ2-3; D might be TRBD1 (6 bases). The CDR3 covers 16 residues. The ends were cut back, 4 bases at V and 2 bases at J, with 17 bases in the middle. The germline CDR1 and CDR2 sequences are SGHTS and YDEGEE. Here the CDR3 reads CASSDPTTGHTDTQYF. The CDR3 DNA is TGTGCCAGCAGCGATCCCACGACAGGTCACACAGATACGCAGTATTTT. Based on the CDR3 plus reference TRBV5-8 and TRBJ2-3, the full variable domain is EAGVTQSPTHLIKTRGQQATLRCSPISGHTSVYWYQQALGLGLQFLLWYDEGEERNRGNFPPRFSGRQFPNYSSELNVNALELEDSALYLCASSDPTTGHTDTQYFGPGTRLTVL.

CDR3 protein: CASSSRGAGDTEAFF. The CDR3 DNA is TGTGCCAGCAGTTCAAGGGGGGCCGGAGACACTGAAGCTTTCTTT. The rearrangement links TRBV27 to TRBJ1-1; perhaps TRBD1 as D (6 bases). The CDR3 length is 15 residues. Per germline, CDR1 MNHEY and CDR2 SMNVEV (reference sequence). Trimming took 4 bases from V and 3 from J, leaving 15 bases between them.

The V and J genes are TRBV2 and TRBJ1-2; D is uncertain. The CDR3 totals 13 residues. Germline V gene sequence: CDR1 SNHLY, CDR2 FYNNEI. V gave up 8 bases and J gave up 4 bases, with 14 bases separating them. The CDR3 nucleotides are TGTGCCAGCGCCTCGGAGCTTGGCTATGGCTACACCTTC. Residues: CASASELGYGYTF.

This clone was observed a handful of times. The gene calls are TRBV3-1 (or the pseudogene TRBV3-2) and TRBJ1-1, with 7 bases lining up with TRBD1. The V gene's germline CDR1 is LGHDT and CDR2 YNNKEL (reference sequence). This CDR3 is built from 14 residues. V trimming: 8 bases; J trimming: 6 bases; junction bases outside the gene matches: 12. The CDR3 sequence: CASGGWTGEAEAFF. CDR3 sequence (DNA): TGTGCCAGCGGAGGCTGGACAGGCGAGGCTGAAGCTTTCTTT.

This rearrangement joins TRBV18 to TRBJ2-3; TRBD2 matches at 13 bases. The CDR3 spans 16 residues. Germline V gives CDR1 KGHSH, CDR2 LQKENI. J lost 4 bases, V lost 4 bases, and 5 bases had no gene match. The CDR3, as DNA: TGTGCCAGCTCACTCTGGACTAGCGGGAGCCCAGATACGCAGTATTTT. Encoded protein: CASSLWTSGSPDTQYF.

CDR3 loop: CASSQDLAPPTNYGYTF. CDR3 in DNA: TGTGCCAGCAGCCAAGACCTGGCTCCACCTACAAACTATGGCTACACCTTC. This chain joins TRBV3-1 (or the pseudogene TRBV3-2) and TRBJ1-2; unclear D gene. Germline-derived CDR1 and CDR2 are LGHDT and YNNKEL (reference sequence). Trimming stripped 0 bases from V and 2 bases from J, with 16 bases between. The CDR3 loop spans 17 amino acids.

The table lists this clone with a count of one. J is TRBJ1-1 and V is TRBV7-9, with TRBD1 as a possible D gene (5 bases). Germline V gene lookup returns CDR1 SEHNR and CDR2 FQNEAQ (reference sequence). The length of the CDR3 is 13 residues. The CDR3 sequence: CLSRREGYTEAFF. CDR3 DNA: TGTCTTTCGAGGCGGGAGGGGTACACTGAAGCTTTCTTT. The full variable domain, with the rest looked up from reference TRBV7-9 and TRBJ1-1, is DTGVSQNPRHKITKRGQNVTFRCDPISEHNRLYWYRQTLGQGPEFLTYFQNEAQLEKSRLLSDRFSAERPKGSFSTLEIQRTEQGDSAMYLCLSRREGYTEAFFGQGTRLTVV.

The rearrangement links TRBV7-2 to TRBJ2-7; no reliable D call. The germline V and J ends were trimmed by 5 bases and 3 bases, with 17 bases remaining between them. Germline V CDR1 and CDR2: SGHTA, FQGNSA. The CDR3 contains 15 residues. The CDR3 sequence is CASSLNSRINYEQYF. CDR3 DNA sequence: TGTGCCAGCAGCCTCAACAGCAGGATAAACTACGAGCAGTACTTC.

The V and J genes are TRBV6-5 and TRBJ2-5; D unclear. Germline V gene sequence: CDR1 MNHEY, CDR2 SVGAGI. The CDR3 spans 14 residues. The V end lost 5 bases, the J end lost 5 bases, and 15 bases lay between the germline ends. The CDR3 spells CASSTPLTLETQYF. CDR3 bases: TGTGCCAGCAGTACCCCCCTTACATTGGAGACCCAGTACTTC.

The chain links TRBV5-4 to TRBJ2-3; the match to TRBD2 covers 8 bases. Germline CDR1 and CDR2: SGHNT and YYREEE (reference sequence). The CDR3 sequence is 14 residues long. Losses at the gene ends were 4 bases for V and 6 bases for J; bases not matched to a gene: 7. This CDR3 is CASSDGQRGDTQYF. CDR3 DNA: TGTGCCAGCAGCGACGGACAGCGGGGGGATACGCAGTATTTT.

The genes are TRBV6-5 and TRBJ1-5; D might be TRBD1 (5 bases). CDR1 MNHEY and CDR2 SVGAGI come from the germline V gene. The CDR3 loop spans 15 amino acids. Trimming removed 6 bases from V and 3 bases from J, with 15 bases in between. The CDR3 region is CASRRRDGDNQPQHF. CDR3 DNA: TGTGCCAGCAGACGCCGGGACGGGGACAATCAGCCCCAGCATTTT.

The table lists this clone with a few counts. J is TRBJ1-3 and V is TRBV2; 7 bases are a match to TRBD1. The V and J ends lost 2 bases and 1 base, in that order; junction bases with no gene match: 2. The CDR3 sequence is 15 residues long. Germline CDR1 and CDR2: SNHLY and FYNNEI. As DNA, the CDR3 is TGTGCCAGCAGTGAATCGACAGGGTCTGGAAACACCATATATTTT. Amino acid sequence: CASSESTGSGNTIYF.

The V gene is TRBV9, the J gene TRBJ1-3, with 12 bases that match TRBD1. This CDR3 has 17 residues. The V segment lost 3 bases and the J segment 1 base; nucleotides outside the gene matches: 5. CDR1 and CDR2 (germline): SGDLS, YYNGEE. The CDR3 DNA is TGTGCCAGCAGCGCCGGGACAGGGGGCTGGTCTGGAAACACCATATATTTT. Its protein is CASSAGTGGWSGNTIYF.

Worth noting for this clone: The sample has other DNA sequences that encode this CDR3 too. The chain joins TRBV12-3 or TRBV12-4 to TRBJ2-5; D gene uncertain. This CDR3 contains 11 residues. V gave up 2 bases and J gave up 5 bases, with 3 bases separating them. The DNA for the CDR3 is TGTGCCAGCAGTTTAAGGGAGACCCAGTACTTC. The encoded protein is CASSLRETQYF.

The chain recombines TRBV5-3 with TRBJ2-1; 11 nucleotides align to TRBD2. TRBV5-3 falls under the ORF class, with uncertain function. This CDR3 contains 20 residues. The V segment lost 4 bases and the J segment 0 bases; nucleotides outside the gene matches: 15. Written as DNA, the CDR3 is TGTGCCAGAAGCACGTGTTCCGGGACTAGCGGTAAGAGCTCCTACAATGAGCAGTTCTTC. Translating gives CARSTCSGTSGKSSYNEQFF.

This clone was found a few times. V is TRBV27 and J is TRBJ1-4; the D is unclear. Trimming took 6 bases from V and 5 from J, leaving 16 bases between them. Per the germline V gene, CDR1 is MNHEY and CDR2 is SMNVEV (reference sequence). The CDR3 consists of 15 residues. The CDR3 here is CASRKGPTTNEKLFF. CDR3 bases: TGTGCCAGCAGAAAGGGCCCCACTACAAATGAAAAACTGTTTTTT. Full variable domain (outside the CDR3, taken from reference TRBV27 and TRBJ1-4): EAQVTQNPRYLITVTGKKLTVTCSQNMNHEYMSWYRQDPGLGLRQIYYSMNVEVTDKGDVPEGYKVSRKEKRNFPLILESPSPNQTSLYFCASRKGPTTNEKLFFGSGTQLSVL.

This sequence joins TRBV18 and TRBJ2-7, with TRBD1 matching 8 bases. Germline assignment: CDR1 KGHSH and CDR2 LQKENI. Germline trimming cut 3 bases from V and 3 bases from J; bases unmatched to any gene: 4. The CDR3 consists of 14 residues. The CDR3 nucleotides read TGTGCCAGCTCACCGGCAGGGGGCTTCTACGAGCAGTACTTC. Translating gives CASSPAGGFYEQYF.

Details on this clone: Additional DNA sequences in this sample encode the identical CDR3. The CDR3 region is CASSLSGYEQYF. CDR3 in DNA: TGTGCCAGCAGTTTATCCGGCTACGAGCAGTACTTC. The chain joins TRBV27 to TRBJ2-7; no reliable D call. The CDR3 loop spans 12 amino acids. Germline CDR1 MNHEY, CDR2 SMNVEV (reference sequence). The V end was cut by 0 bases, the J end by 3 bases, with 3 bases between.